These 17 T cell receptor beta chains were sequenced from one sample in a study of glioma-infiltrating T cells after dendritic cell vaccination (dated by TCRdb to between 2015 and 2016). The sample's time point label is to be understood as: after dendritic cell vaccination, including at tumor progression/relapse. The library was generated by the immunoSEQ multiplex PCR assay. The source is immuneACCESS, and TCRdb retained only in-frame sequences with V and J called. Part of the clones is not carried over; for the studies checked, unresolved V genes explain less than half of this, and the remainder is unexplained. The sample data list approximately 99,000 clones, and more than 70% of these were observed just once. 5% to 7% of the sample lies in the top ten. The sequencing here drew on blood, taken after dendritic cell vaccination. All receptors derive from a human donor with glioblastoma.

V is TRBV9 and J is TRBJ2-2; 10 nucleotides align to TRBD2. CDR1 is SGDLS and CDR2 is YYNGEE in the germline V gene. J lost 1 base, V lost 0 bases, and 0 bases had no gene match. The CDR3 is 16 residues long. CDR3 loop: CASSVGTSGNTGELFF. The CDR3 DNA reads TGTGCCAGCAGCGTAGGGACTAGCGGGAACACCGGGGAGCTGTTTTTT.

The J gene is TRBJ2-5, the V gene TRBV6-1; 10 bases fit TRBD2. The CDR3 is 14 amino acids. Germline trimming cut 11 bases from V and 4 bases from J; bases unmatched to any gene: 10. Germline V gene lookup returns CDR1 MNHNS and CDR2 SASEGT. The CDR3 bases are TGTGCCTCCGGAGGGCTAGCGGGGGCAGAGACCCAGTACTTC. It encodes CASGGLAGAETQYF.

V usage is TRBV6-1 and J usage is TRBJ1-1; D gene ambiguous. The CDR3 runs 18 residues. Germline loops: CDR1 MNHNS, CDR2 SASEGT. V lost 4 bases and J lost 1, with 22 bases in between. The CDR3 protein is CASSAAPPTNYGNTEAFF. The CDR3 nucleotides read TGTGCCAGCAGTGCGGCTCCACCGACGAACTATGGGAACACTGAAGCTTTCTTT.

This chain connects TRBV28 to TRBJ1-5, with 7 bases lining up with TRBD1. Germline values: CDR1 MDHEN, CDR2 SYDVKM. V shed 2 bases and J 7 bases; nucleotides not matched to a gene: 5. The CDR3 is made up of 14 amino acids. Written as DNA, the CDR3 is TGTGCCAGCAGTTTAGAGGGGGCCGGACAGCCCCAGCATTTT. It is translated as CASSLEGAGQPQHF.

The chain recombines TRBV6-5 with TRBJ1-1; D might be TRBD1 (5 bases). Germline V gives CDR1 MNHEY, CDR2 SVGAGI. V lost 7 bases to trimming and J lost 6 bases, with 15 bases between them. The CDR3 runs to 13 residues. CDR3 amino acids: CASNRTVLSEAFF. CDR3 bases: TGTGCCAGCAACAGGACGGTGCTCTCTGAAGCTTTCTTT.

The rearrangement links TRBV5-1 to TRBJ1-2; D might be TRBD1 (6 bases). Germline CDR1 is SGHRS and CDR2 is YFSETQ. The V gene lost 1 base and the J gene lost 3 bases, with 13 bases spanning the gap. The CDR3 runs 15 residues. The CDR3 nucleotides are TGCGCCAGCAGCTTGACCCCAGGGGCTGACTATGGCTACACCTTC. This gives the protein CASSLTPGADYGYTF. Full variable domain (remainder filled in from reference TRBV5-1 and TRBJ1-2): KAGVTQTPRYLIKTRGQQVTLSCSPISGHRSVSWYQQTPGQGLQFLFEYFSETQRNKGNFPGRFSGRQFSNSRSEMNVSTLELGDSALYLCASSLTPGADYGYTFGSGTRLTVV.

Written as DNA, the CDR3 is TGTGCCAGCAATGGCCAGGGGAACTATGGCTACACCTTC. Its translation: CASNGQGNYGYTF. V gene TRBV6-5 combines with J gene TRBJ1-2; the D gene is possibly TRBD1 (6 bases). CDR3 size: 13 residues. V shed 7 bases and J shed 2 bases, with 11 bases lying between them. CDR1 and CDR2 (germline): MNHEY, SVGAGI.

This clone has only a few counts. V is TRBV7-9 and J is TRBJ2-7; 7 bases agree with TRBD1. After removal of 9 bases from V and 1 base from J, the junction contained 6 bases not matched to a gene. This CDR3 spans 13 amino acids. CDR1 is SEHNR and CDR2 is FQNEAQ in the germline V gene (reference sequence). Here the CDR3 DNA reads TGTGCCAGTAGGGGGCAGGGTTCCTACGAGCAGTACTTC. It yields the protein CASRGQGSYEQYF.

V gene TRBV9 combines with J gene TRBJ1-5; no clear D. The V end was cut by 4 bases, the J end by 5 bases, with 10 bases between. The CDR3 consists of 13 residues. Germline CDR1 SGDLS, CDR2 YYNGEE. CDR3 in amino acids: CASSPNSDQPQHF. The CDR3 bases are TGTGCCAGCAGCCCGAACAGTGATCAGCCCCAGCATTTT. Supplemented by reference TRBV9 and TRBJ1-5, the full variable domain reads DSGVTQTPKHLITATGQRVTLRCSPRSGDLSVYWYQQSLDQGLQFLIQYYNGEERAKGNILERFSAQQFPDLHSELNLSSLELGDSALYFCASSPNSDQPQHFGDGTRLSIL.

The V call is TRBV11-2, the J call TRBJ2-7; tentative D call: TRBD1 (5 bases). Germline V gene data show CDR1 as SGHAT and CDR2 as FQNNGV. The CDR3 extends over 15 amino acids. V lost 5 bases, J lost 4 bases, and 18 bases lay in between. In DNA, the CDR3 is TGTGCCAGCAGCCCCCACATGGGGCCTGAATACGAGCAGTACTTC. Translated, it gives CASSPHMGPEYEQYF.

The chain carries TRBV28 and TRBJ2-3, with D possibly TRBD2 on 6 matching bases. Trimming cost V 6 bases and J 6 bases, with 16 bases left between them. This CDR3 has 14 residues. CDR1 and CDR2 (germline): MDHEN, SYDVKM. The CDR3 reads CASRSRSGWDTQYF. CDR3 in DNA: TGTGCCAGCAGAAGTCGTAGCGGATGGGATACGCAGTATTTT.

The CDR3 protein is CASSGLAGVSNNEQFF. The CDR3 nucleotides are TGTGCCAGTAGTGGGTTAGCGGGAGTTAGTAACAATGAGCAGTTCTTC. V is TRBV19 and J is TRBJ2-1, with TRBD2 matching over 9 bases. The germline CDR1 and CDR2 sequences are LNHDA and SQIVND (reference sequence). This CDR3 is built from 16 residues. V gave up 5 bases and J gave up 5 bases; unmatched junction bases: 10.

There are a few counts of this clone. The chain employs TRBV6-5 and TRBJ2-5, with 10 bases fitting TRBD2. The germline V gene has CDR1 MNHEY and CDR2 SVGAGI. The CDR3 covers 15 residues. J was trimmed by 1 base and V by 8 bases; bases with no gene match: 7. For the CDR3, the DNA is TGTGCCAGCGAAGCCCTAGCGGGGGTCCAAGAGACCCAGTACTTC. Residues: CASEALAGVQETQYF.

In DNA form, the CDR3 reads TGCGCCAGCAGATCCGGGACTAGCGGGAGGGCGTACTTC. Translated, it gives CASRSGTSGRAYF. This chain joins TRBV5-1 and TRBJ2-7; 16 nucleotides agree with TRBD2. V gave up 5 bases and J gave up 12 bases; unmatched junction bases: 5. Per the germline V gene, CDR1 is SGHRS and CDR2 is YFSETQ. The CDR3 loop spans 13 amino acids.

V and J are TRBV5-6 and TRBJ2-1, with 10 nucleotides matching TRBD2. After removal of 4 bases from V and 1 base from J, the junction contained 2 bases not matched to a gene. CDR1 is SGHDT, CDR2 YYEEEE, per germline. The CDR3 contains 15 residues. The CDR3 sequence is CASSRTSGSYNEQFF. CDR3 nucleotides: TGTGCCAGCAGCCGGACTAGCGGTTCCTACAATGAGCAGTTCTTC. Together with reference TRBV5-6 and TRBJ2-1, the CDR3 gives the full variable domain: DAGVTQSPTHLIKTRGQQVTLRCSPKSGHDTVSWYQQALGQGPQFIFQYYEEEERQRGNFPDRFSGHQFPNYSSELNVNALLLGDSALYLCASSRTSGSYNEQFFGPGTRLTVL.

In this sample, this clone turned up a few times. The rearrangement links TRBV4-1 to TRBJ1-2, with 10 bases matching TRBD1. Germline CDR1 and CDR2: MGHRA and YSYEKL. J lost 8 bases, V lost 1 base, and 1 base had no gene match. This CDR3 region has 13 residues. CDR3 protein: CASSQGDRGGYTF. CDR3 DNA: TGCGCCAGCAGCCAAGGGGACAGGGGCGGCTACACCTTC.

This chain joins TRBV5-1 and TRBJ2-3; 9 bases are a match to TRBD2. V was pared by 4 bases and J by 6 bases, with 12 bases of the junction left unmatched. Looked up from germline, CDR1 is SGHRS and CDR2 is YFSETQ. This CDR3 has 16 amino acids. CDR3 residues: CASSLGAGGSWDTQYF. CDR3 nucleotides: TGCGCCAGCAGCCTGGGAGCGGGGGGATCGTGGGATACGCAGTATTTT.